Each of the 10 T cell receptor beta chains below was sequenced from the same sample in a study of T cell repertoires in cytomegalovirus infection. Via MiXCR, TCRdb re-called the reads, giving one row per CDR3 protein. The sample carries approximately 180,000 distinct CDR3 sequences, about 20% recorded once. The sequenced material came from PBMCs. The receptors derive from a human donor in good health (CMV status not recorded). Some clones in this sample may be carry-over from other donors' samples.

This clonotype was seen a single time. V gene TRBV2 combines with J gene TRBJ2-3; the D is unclear. Germline CDR1 and CDR2: SNHLY and FYNNEI. This CDR3 spans 14 amino acids. V was cut by 8 bases and J by 0 bases, with 12 bases left in between. The CDR3 here is CASQTTHSTDTQYF. For the CDR3, the DNA is TGTGCCAGCCAGACAACCCATAGCACAGATACGCAGTATTTT.

The table lists this clonotype with many counts. The J gene is TRBJ1-5, the V gene TRBV18, with D perhaps matching TRBD1 (5 bases). Germline lookup yields CDR1 KGHSH and CDR2 LQKENI. The CDR3 spans 14 residues. Trimming cost V 6 bases and J 9 bases, with 18 bases left between them. The CDR3: CASSAGTESGPQHF. Here the CDR3 DNA reads TGTGCCAGCTCGGCCGGGACCGAATCGGGGCCCCAGCATTTT.

This clonotype was counted a few times. J is TRBJ2-5 and V is TRBV7-3; TRBD2 agrees at 8 bases. From germline, CDR1 is SGHTA and CDR2 FQGTGA. The V segment lost 2 bases and the J segment 5 bases; nucleotides outside the gene matches: 7. The CDR3 spans 15 residues. CDR3 sequence: CASSLESGSGETQYF. The CDR3 nucleotides are TGTGCCAGCAGCTTAGAGAGCGGGAGTGGGGAGACCCAGTACTTC.

This clonotype appeared many times. The chain combines TRBV12-3 or TRBV12-4 with TRBJ2-3; the D gene is possibly TRBD2 (7 bases). CDR3 length equals 15 residues. V was clipped by 5 bases and J by 3 bases, with 15 bases between them. The CDR3 nucleotides are TGTGCCAGCAGTCTCGTGGGGGGGCATACAGATACGCAGTATTTT. It encodes CASSLVGGHTDTQYF.

V usage is TRBV10-3 and J usage is TRBJ2-1; 12 nucleotides align to TRBD2. In germline, CDR1 is ENHRY, CDR2 SYGVKD. J gave up 7 bases and V 2 bases, and 6 bases lay outside the gene matches. CDR3 length equals 16 residues. CDR3 DNA: TGTGCCATCAGTGAGCCGACTAGCGGGAGAGAGAATGAGCAGTTCTTC. Translating it yields CAISEPTSGRENEQFF.

The chain recombines TRBV6-1 with TRBJ1-3, with no clear D. With 3 bases removed from V and 0 bases from J, the gap between germline ends came to 12 bases. The CDR3 loop spans 16 amino acids. In germline, CDR1 is MNHNS, CDR2 SASEGT. CDR3 loop: CASSESQADSGNTIYF. The CDR3 DNA reads TGTGCCAGCAGTGAGTCGCAGGCTGACTCTGGAAACACCATATATTTT.

The CDR3 DNA reads TGTGCCAGCAGTGACGGGACAGGGGCAGATACGCAGTATTTT. As protein: CASSDGTGADTQYF. The chain is built from TRBV6-4 and TRBJ2-3; 10 bases are shared with TRBD1. After removal of 2 bases from V and 4 bases from J, the junction contained 0 bases not matched to a gene. The germline gives CDR1 MRHNA, CDR2 SNTAGT. CDR3 length equals 14 residues.

The rearrangement joins TRBV12-3 or TRBV12-4 to TRBJ2-6; D ambiguous. This CDR3 has 14 residues. The germline V and J ends were trimmed by 2 bases and 0 bases, with 2 bases remaining between them. The CDR3 loop reads CASSLTSGANVLTF. The CDR3 DNA sequence: TGTGCCAGCAGTTTAACCTCTGGGGCCAACGTCCTGACTTTC.

This clonotype came up many times. This chain connects TRBV28 to TRBJ2-7; unclear D gene. This CDR3 is 14 amino acids long. Germline-derived CDR1 and CDR2 are MDHEN and SYDVKM. The ends were cut back, 7 bases at V and 1 base at J, with 14 bases in the middle. CDR3 in DNA: TGTGCCAGCACCTCACGTCACGGATCCTACGAGCAGTACTTC. Translating it yields CASTSRHGSYEQYF.

The sample holds many counts of this clonotype. This chain links TRBV5-4 with TRBJ2-1; 8 bases fit TRBD2. The CDR3 extends over 14 amino acids. Trimming took 4 bases from V and 0 from J; bases not matched to a gene: 0. Germline CDR1 reads SGHNT; CDR2 reads YYREEE (reference sequence). The CDR3 is CASSGTSSYNEQFF. The CDR3 bases are TGTGCCAGCAGCGGGACTAGCTCCTACAATGAGCAGTTCTTC.